These T cell receptor beta chains were read from a single sample in a study of CD8+ T cells in alopecia areata. Sequencing was performed with immunoSEQ multiplex PCR; in TCRdb, only in-frame clones are kept and a portion is missing. Of some 20,000 clones in the sample, around 66% were seen once. Sequences were derived from skin, sampled at week 0. The receptors here all came from a human donor with alopecia areata. Each CDR3 is given with its conserved first and last residue. The order of the fields is D gene, J gene, V gene, clone size, CDR3 protein, CDR3 DNA. A D gene is named only where the DNA matches it firmly. A row's size may be missing; if present it is once, few, many or a size class.

>NA|TRBJ1-1|TRBV6-5|few
CASSYRGKNTEAFF
TGTGCCAGCAGTTACAGAGGGAAGAACACTGAAGCTTTCTTT
>TRBD2|TRBJ2-3|TRBV7-2|medium-sized
CASSSRDYSDTQYF
TGTGCCAGCAGCTCTCGGGACTATTCAGATACGCAGTATTTT
>TRBD2|TRBJ2-3|TRBV7-2|NA
CASSLAGLALTDTQYF
TGTGCCAGCAGCTTAGCGGGACTAGCGCTTACAGATACGCAGTATTTT
>NA|TRBJ1-5|TRBV5-4|NA
CASSQGIDNQPQHF
TGTGCCAGCAGCCAGGGGATCGACAATCAGCCCCAGCATTTT
>NA|TRBJ2-5|TRBV7-9|NA
CASSLVGSMTETQYF
TGTGCCAGCAGCTTAGTAGGGAGTATGACGGAGACCCAGTACTTC
>TRBD1|TRBJ1-6|TRBV7-2|once
CASSQRTGSSSYNSPLHF
TGTGCCAGCAGTCAGAGGACAGGCTCTAGCTCCTATAATTCACCCCTCCACTTT
>TRBD1|TRBJ1-1|TRBV29-1|few
CSVNRGPNTEAFF
TGCAGCGTCAACAGGGGGCCGAACACTGAAGCTTTCTTT
>NA|TRBJ2-7|TRBV6-5|NA
CASSYEAREQYF
TGTGCCAGCAGTTATGAGGCGCGCGAGCAGTACTTC
>NA|TRBJ1-1|TRBV7-2|NA
CASSPQEGTEAFF
TGTGCCAGCAGCCCCCAGGAGGGTACTGAAGCTTTCTTT
>NA|TRBJ2-7|TRBV20-1|once
CSARESYEQYF
TGCAGTGCTAGAGAGTCGTACGAGCAGTACTTC
>NA|TRBJ2-1|TRBV4-1|NA
CASSQGSPGTNEQFF
TGCGCCAGCAGCCAAGGGTCTCCGGGCACCAATGAGCAGTTCTTC
>NA|TRBJ1-1|TRBV30|NA
CAWSKQGNTEAFF
TGTGCCTGGAGCAAACAGGGGAACACTGAAGCTTTCTTT
>NA|TRBJ2-5|TRBV5-1|NA
CASRRGLQETQYF
TGCGCCAGCAGACGGGGCTTGCAAGAGACCCAGTACTTC
>TRBD1|TRBJ1-2|TRBV30|NA
CASRQGNYGYTF
TGTGCCTCAAGACAGGGAAACTATGGCTACACCTTC
>NA|TRBJ2-5|TRBV11-1|NA
CASSFGSGLFETQYF
TGTGCCAGCAGCTTTGGATCGGGACTTTTCGAGACCCAGTACTTC
>TRBD2|TRBJ2-3|TRBV9|NA
CASSRLAGGGDTQYF
TGTGCCAGCAGCAGACTAGCGGGGGGCGGAGATACGCAGTATTTT
>NA|TRBJ2-2|TRBV23-1|NA
CASSQCHPGNTGELFF
TGCGCCAGCAGTCAATGTCATCCAGGAAACACCGGGGAGCTGTTTTTT
>NA|TRBJ2-7|TRBV21-1|NA
CASSKEMKGEQYF
TGTGCCAGCAGCAAAGAAATGAAAGGCGAGCAGTACTTC
>NA|TRBJ2-5|TRBV18|NA
CASSGSQETQYF
TGTGCCAGCTCGGGCAGCCAAGAGACCCAGTACTTC
>NA|TRBJ1-1|TRBV6-5|NA
CASSPFRGEAFF
TGTGCCAGCAGTCCGTTTAGGGGTGAAGCTTTCTTT
>NA|TRBJ2-5|TRBV6-1|NA
CATRREVAGETQYF
TGTGCCACCAGGCGAGAGGTGGCGGGTGAGACCCAGTACTTC
>TRBD1|TRBJ1-1|TRBV19|NA
CASSIGDRGTEAFF
TGTGCCAGTAGTATAGGTGACAGGGGCACTGAAGCTTTCTTT
>NA|TRBJ1-2|TRBV4-1|NA
CASSQVRVRKGYTF
TGCGCCAGCAGCCAAGTCAGGGTCCGTAAGGGCTACACCTTC
>NA|TRBJ2-3|TRBV9|medium-sized
CASSVEGRWNTDTQYF
TGTGCCAGCAGCGTAGAGGGACGTTGGAACACAGATACGCAGTATTTT
>NA|TRBJ2-6|TRBV7-2|few
CASSFDSVSGANVLTF
TGTGCCAGCAGCTTTGATAGTGTCTCTGGGGCCAACGTCCTGACTTTC
>NA|TRBJ1-2|TRBV7-2|NA
CASSRPGGGYGYTF
TGTGCCAGCAGCCGCCCCGGGGGCGGCTATGGCTACACCTTC
>NA|TRBJ2-3|TRBV5-8|NA
CASSRVKGSTDTQYF
TGTGCCAGCAGCCGGGTGAAGGGGAGCACAGATACGCAGTATTTT
>NA|TRBJ2-3|TRBV9|few
CASSVGGTLTDTQYF
TGTGCCAGCAGCGTTGGGGGGACCCTCACAGATACGCAGTATTTT
>TRBD2|TRBJ2-1|TRBV9|NA
CASSAQGSGGWNEQFF
TGTGCCAGCAGCGCACAGGGTAGCGGGGGATGGAATGAGCAGTTCTTC
>NA|TRBJ1-1|TRBV6-5|few
CASSYAMGILRTEAFF
TGTGCCAGCAGTTACGCGATGGGAATTTTGCGAACTGAAGCTTTCTTT
>NA|TRBJ2-1|TRBV27|NA
CASIPGRLAWWSYNEQFF
TGTGCCAGCATCCCGGGTAGGCTAGCGTGGTGGTCCTACAATGAGCAGTTCTTC
>NA|TRBJ1-5|TRBV10-3|NA
CAISEPRGGGHQPQHF
TGTGCCATCAGTGAGCCCAGGGGCGGCGGGCATCAGCCCCAGCATTTT
>NA|TRBJ2-1|TRBV6-5|few
CASSTGTFRNEQFF
TGTGCCAGCAGCACCGGGACCTTTCGCAATGAGCAGTTCTTC
>NA|TRBJ2-1|TRBV5-6|NA
CASSPYGVAYNEQFF
TGTGCCAGCAGCCCTTACGGTGTCGCTTACAATGAGCAGTTCTTC
>NA|TRBJ2-1|TRBV6-6|NA
CASSYGGSYNEQFF
TGTGCCAGCAGTTACGGCGGTTCCTACAATGAGCAGTTCTTC
>TRBD2|TRBJ2-7|TRBV11-2|NA
CASSPLRRTSGYEQYF
TGTGCCAGCAGCCCTCTGCGGCGGACTAGCGGCTACGAGCAGTACTTC
>NA|TRBJ1-3|TRBV4-2|NA
CASSPRLPGNTIYF
TGTGCCAGCAGCCCGAGACTACCTGGAAACACCATATATTTT
>TRBD1|TRBJ2-7|TRBV6-1|few
CASSEPGQGVHEQYF
TGTGCCAGCAGTGAGCCGGGACAGGGGGTCCACGAGCAGTACTTC
>TRBD2|TRBJ2-7|TRBV27|NA
CASSFPSGGIYEQYF
TGTGCCAGCAGCTTCCCCAGCGGGGGCATCTACGAGCAGTACTTC
>TRBD2|TRBJ2-2|TRBV7-9|medium-sized
CASSPSASGGANTGELFF
TGTGCCAGCAGCCCTAGCGCTAGCGGGGGGGCGAACACCGGGGAGCTGTTTTTT
>NA|TRBJ1-2|TRBV5-1|NA
CASSWTENYGYTF
TGCGCCAGCAGCTGGACAGAGAACTATGGCTACACCTTC
>NA|TRBJ2-5|TRBV5-1|NA
CASRLGSAETQYF
TGCGCCAGCAGGCTTGGGAGCGCCGAGACCCAGTACTTC
>NA|TRBJ2-1|TRBV6-5|few
CASSPLYYNEQFF
TGTGCCAGCAGTCCTTTATACTACAATGAGCAGTTCTTC
>TRBD1|TRBJ1-1|TRBV5-4|NA
CASSQDGPIQGGTEAFF
TGCGCCAGCAGCCAAGATGGACCTATTCAGGGGGGGACTGAAGCTTTCTTT
>TRBD2|TRBJ2-1|TRBV11-2|NA
CASSLAGGPYNEQFF
TGTGCCAGCAGCCTAGCGGGGGGGCCTTACAATGAGCAGTTCTTC
>NA|TRBJ2-5|TRBV27|few
CASSLNREMVQETQYF
TGTGCCAGCAGCCTAAACAGGGAAATGGTCCAAGAGACCCAGTACTTC
>TRBD1|TRBJ1-2|TRBV7-2|NA
CASRTGGNYGYTF
TGTGCCAGCAGGACAGGGGGCAACTATGGCTACACCTTC
>TRBD1|TRBJ1-6|TRBV6-5|NA
CASSSGDRGSPLHF
TGTGCCAGCAGTTCCGGGGACAGAGGTTCACCCCTCCACTTT